The sequence of this T cell receptor beta chain was determined in a study of post-analysis software for immune sequencing data. Researchers reported that TCR beta cDNA libraries carried unique molecular identifiers. TCRdb analysed the PCR reads with MiXCR anew, one entry per CDR3 protein. The sample shows roughly 700,000 distinct CDR3 sequences, 25% to 30% of them seen only once. CDR1 and CDR2 (germline): DFQATT, SNEGSKA (reference sequence). The CDR3 contains 14 residues. V shed 0 bases and J shed 3 bases, with 11 bases lying between them. About this clonotype: Its target is not known.

Whole-study findings and limits: Comparison of patients with controls showed roughly five TRBV segments more frequent in patients, TRBV5-6, TRBV5-1 and TRBV20-1 among them.

The V call is TRBV20-1, the J call TRBJ1-1; weak D call: TRBD1 (6 bases). The TCR originated in a girl aged 5-17 years with multiple sclerosis. Sequencing was performed on blood. The CDR3 DNA follows: TGCAGTGCTAGAGACACAGGGATGTACACTGAAGCTTTCTTT. This translates into CSARDTGMYTEAFF.